The 8 T cell receptor beta chains given below trace back to one sample, sequenced in a study of T cell repertoires in cytomegalovirus infection. The antigens these receptors bind are not known. Via MiXCR, TCRdb re-called the reads, giving one row per CDR3 protein. Seen here are 750,000 to 950,000 distinct CDR3 sequences, about 29% observed once, and the top ten hold around 13%. Sequencing was performed on cultured CD8+ T cells from PBMCs, taken from culture after CMV antigen stimulation. The receptors were gathered from a human donor in good health (CMV status not recorded). Some clones in this sample may be carry-over from other donors' samples.

V gene TRBV2 combines with J gene TRBJ2-7, with TRBD1 matching over 8 bases. This CDR3 region has 13 residues. The germline CDR1 and CDR2 sequences are SNHLY and FYNNEI. J gave up 2 bases and V 6 bases, and 3 bases lay outside the gene matches. In DNA form, the CDR3 reads TGTGCCAGCAGGCCGGGACAGGCCTACGAGCAGTACTTC. It translates to CASRPGQAYEQYF.

The V and J genes are TRBV6-1 and TRBJ2-3; 9 positions match TRBD2. Per germline, CDR1 MNHNS and CDR2 SASEGT. CDR3 length: 15 residues. J lost 5 bases, V lost 2 bases, and 5 bases had no gene match. The CDR3 protein is CASSETTSGGDTQYF. DNA for the CDR3: TGTGCCAGCAGTGAAACGACTAGCGGTGGAGATACGCAGTATTTT.

This clonotype showed up just once. The chain combines TRBV20-1 with TRBJ2-7; possibly TRBD2 for D (5 bases). V lost 2 bases to trimming and J lost 2 bases, with 22 bases between them. The CDR3 is 17 amino acids. CDR1 is DFQATT, CDR2 SNEGSKA, per germline (reference sequence). The CDR3 coding sequence is TGCAGTGCTAGACCGGGATTCGGGCTACACATTACCTACGAGCAGTACGTC. Protein sequence: CSARPGFGLHITYEQYV.

The chain uses TRBV7-9 and TRBJ2-1; D remains unclear. The ends were cut back, 0 bases at V and 6 bases at J, with 12 bases in the middle. Germline lookup yields CDR1 SEHNR and CDR2 FQNEAQ (reference sequence). The CDR3 has 15 amino acids. The CDR3 DNA reads as TGTGCCAGCAGCTTAGCGTGGGGTCCCTTCAATGAGCAGTTCTTC. It encodes CASSLAWGPFNEQFF.

V gene TRBV2 combines with J gene TRBJ2-7; TRBD1 aligns across 7 bases. The CDR3 extends over 14 amino acids. V lost 6 bases to trimming and J lost 2 bases; unmatched junction nucleotides: 7. Germline V gene lookup returns CDR1 SNHLY and CDR2 FYNNEI. CDR3 protein: CASRPGQTTYEQYF. In DNA, the CDR3 is TGTGCCAGCAGACCGGGACAGACGACCTACGAGCAGTACTTC.

This clonotype showed up just a few times. The J gene is TRBJ2-1, the V gene TRBV7-3; 10 bases are shared with TRBD2. Looked up from germline, CDR1 is SGHTA and CDR2 is FQGTGA. V dropped 5 bases and J dropped 5; count of bases not matched to a gene: 9. There are 16 residues in the CDR3. CDR3: CASSADLAGVNNEQFF. The CDR3 DNA reads as TGTGCCAGCAGCGCCGACCTAGCGGGGGTAAACAATGAGCAGTTCTTC.

This clonotype has more than one count but fewer than ten. V usage is TRBV15 and J usage is TRBJ1-2; no definite D call. Germline values: CDR1 LNHNV, CDR2 YYDKDF (reference sequence). V gave up 2 bases and J gave up 4 bases, with 20 bases separating them. The CDR3 has 17 residues. The chain's CDR3 is CATSRSPPSYHAYGYTF. The CDR3, as DNA: TGTGCCACCAGCAGATCCCCCCCCAGCTACCATGCCTATGGCTACACCTTC. Combining the CDR3 with reference TRBV15 and TRBJ1-2 gives the whole variable domain DAMVIQNPRYQVTQFGKPVTLSCSQTLNHNVMYWYQQKSSQAPKLLFHYYDKDFNNEADTPDNFQSRRPNTSFCFLDIRSPGLGDTAMYLCATSRSPPSYHAYGYTFGSGTRLTVV.

V and J are TRBV7-9 and TRBJ2-3; tentative D call: TRBD2 (6 bases). Germline V gives CDR1 SEHNR, CDR2 FQNEAQ (reference sequence). V was shortened by 5 bases and J by 2 bases, with 20 bases between the two germline ends. The CDR3 totals 17 residues. The CDR3 loop is CASSPLPGTLTTDTQYF. CDR3 nucleotides: TGTGCCAGCAGCCCACTCCCCGGGACTCTAACCACAGATACGCAGTATTTT.